The rows below give T cell receptor beta chains drawn from one sample of a study of Ad26.COV2.S vaccination and SARS-CoV-2 variants. The repertoire was sequenced with immunoSEQ multiplex PCR; TCRdb's copy has only in-frame clones and lacks some. The sample consists of 250,000 to 300,000 clones, 80% to 90% of them appearing once. The material sequenced was peripheral blood, taken in a trial of Ad26.COV2.S vaccine versus placebo. These receptor sequences come from a person aged 18-65 years who received the Ad26.COV2.S COVID-19 vaccine or a placebo. The conserved cysteine and the conserved F or W are not part of the CDR3 here. The order of the fields is V gene, D gene, J gene, CDR3 protein. A D gene is named only where the DNA matches it firmly.

TRBV5-1	NA	TRBJ2-7	ASSRAASSYEQY
TRBV4-1	NA	TRBJ1-2	ASSHTGTKINYGYT
TRBV10-3	NA	TRBJ2-4	AISESTGAQGDKNIQY
TRBV18	TRBD2	TRBJ2-1	ASSPARLAEYNEQF
TRBV6-2/TRBV6-3	NA	TRBJ1-2	ASSYPHPDSAPVCYGYT
TRBV5-6	NA	TRBJ1-2	ASSLWVISYGYT
TRBV4-1	NA	TRBJ1-2	ASSLQDSVQAYGYT
TRBV6-2/TRBV6-3	NA	TRBJ1-5	ASSYGQGLAGQPQH
TRBV2	NA	TRBJ1-1	ASSEAVRYTEAF
TRBV12-3/TRBV12-4	NA	TRBJ1-2	ASSLQRNYGYT
TRBV5-1	TRBD2	TRBJ2-7	ASSPGLAGFFYEQY
TRBV12-3/TRBV12-4	NA	TRBJ1-1	ASSRGGGTEAF
TRBV7-9	TRBD1	TRBJ1-1	ASSLGQGN
TRBV19	NA	TRBJ2-1	ASSTPGYPPYNEQF
TRBV11-2	TRBD2	TRBJ2-1	ASSGWQAGEYNEQF
TRBV9	TRBD2	TRBJ2-5	ASSLGLAEETQY
TRBV19	NA	TRBJ2-5	ASSRWGEGRETQY
TRBV4-2	NA	TRBJ2-7	ASSQPGRTTYEQY
TRBV4-3	NA	TRBJ1-5	ASSQGARVNQPQH
TRBV5-1	NA	TRBJ2-3	ASSLSEGPYTDTQY
TRBV15	TRBD2	TRBJ2-3	ATSVRLAGGGLDTQY
TRBV18	TRBD2	TRBJ2-1	ASSPPLREAYNEQF
TRBV4-1	TRBD2	TRBJ2-7	ASSPTSEDYEQY
TRBV27	NA	TRBJ1-4	ASSFLATNEKLF
TRBV6-5	NA	TRBJ1-3	ASSLLWNTIY
TRBV7-8	NA	TRBJ2-7	ASSPPESDPYEQY
TRBV7-9	TRBD2	TRBJ2-5	ASSLAGGSGRETQY
TRBV7-9	NA	TRBJ1-2	ASSPSGGNYGYT
TRBV7-2	TRBD1	TRBJ1-1	ASSPWGQRNTEAF
TRBV5-4	TRBD1	TRBJ2-2	ASSPRGNRGNTGELF
TRBV3-1/TRBV3-2	NA	TRBJ1-2	ASSPRQETYGYT
TRBV20-1	TRBD1	TRBJ1-1	SAMLGQGAF